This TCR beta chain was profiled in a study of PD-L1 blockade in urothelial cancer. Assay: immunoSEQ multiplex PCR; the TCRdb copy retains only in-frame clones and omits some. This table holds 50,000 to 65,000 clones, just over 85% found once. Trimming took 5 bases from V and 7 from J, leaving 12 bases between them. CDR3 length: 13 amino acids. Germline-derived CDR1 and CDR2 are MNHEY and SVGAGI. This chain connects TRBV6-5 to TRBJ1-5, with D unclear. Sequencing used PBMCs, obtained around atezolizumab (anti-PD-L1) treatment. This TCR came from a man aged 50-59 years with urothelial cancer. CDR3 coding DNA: TGTGCCAGCAGTCTTTCTATGCTCCAGCCCCAGCATTTT. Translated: CASSLSMLQPQHF.